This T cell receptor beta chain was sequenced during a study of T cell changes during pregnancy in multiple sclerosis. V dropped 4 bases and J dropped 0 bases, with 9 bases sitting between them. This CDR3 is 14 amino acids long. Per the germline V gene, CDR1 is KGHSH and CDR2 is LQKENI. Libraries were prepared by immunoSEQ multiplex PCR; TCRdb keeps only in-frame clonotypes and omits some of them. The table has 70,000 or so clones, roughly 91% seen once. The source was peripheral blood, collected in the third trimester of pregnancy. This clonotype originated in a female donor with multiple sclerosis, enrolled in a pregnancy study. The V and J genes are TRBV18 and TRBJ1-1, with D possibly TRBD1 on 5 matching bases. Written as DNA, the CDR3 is TGTGCCAGCTCACTGGGACTCATGAACACTGAAGCTTTCTTT. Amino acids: CASSLGLMNTEAFF. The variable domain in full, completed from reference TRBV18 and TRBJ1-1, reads NAGVMQNPRHLVRRRGQEARLRCSPMKGHSHVYWYRQLPEEGLKFMVYLQKENIIDESGMPKERFSAEFPKEGPSILRIQQVVRGDSAAYFCASSLGLMNTEAFFGQGTRLTVV.